This T cell receptor beta chain was recovered during a study of CD8+CD57+ T cells in acquired aplastic anemia. Study at large: Healthy CD8+ samples averaged roughly 9.9 million reads.

V was trimmed by 3 bases and J by 3 bases, leaving 9 bases between them. The CDR3 spans 13 residues. Per the germline V gene, CDR1 is SGHTS and CDR2 is YDEGEE. CDR3 and TCR beta VDJ profiling relied on genomic DNA as the template. TCRdb itself ran the reads through MiXCR, one entry per CDR3 protein. The sample lists about 210,000 distinct CDR3 sequences; over 60% were seen once. General study results and limits: CD8+ Simpson's diversity did not differ significantly between patients and controls.

This clonotype was counted many times. Its antigen remains unknown. The sequence was collected from a human donor in good health. Sequencing input: sorted CD4+, CD8+, or CD8+CD57+ T cells (not recorded which) from PBMCs. This sequence joins TRBV5-8 and TRBJ1-1; the D gene is possibly TRBD1 (5 bases). CDR3: CASSSGTHTEAFF. DNA of the CDR3: TGTGCCAGCAGCTCGGGGACCCACACTGAAGCTTTCTTT.